This TCR beta chain is from a study of beta chain features in type 1 diabetes. Study conclusions and caveats: Sequencing from cDNA could over-represent high-TCR-expressing cells.

The sequenced template was cDNA made from the entire isolated RNA. Sequenced by immunoSEQ multiplex PCR; TCRdb stores in-frame clones only, minus some. The sample includes fewer than 150,000 clones, about 7.1% seen only once; the top ten take around 1.5%. The CDR3 is 13 amino acids. Trimming removed 7 bases at V and 4 bases at J, with 16 bases between. Germline V lookup: CDR1 SQVTM, CDR2 ANQGSEA. This clone was picked up a small number of times. Its target is unknown. The J gene is TRBJ2-5, the V gene TRBV29-1, with D possibly TRBD1 on 6 matching bases. Sequenced input: central memory CD4+ T cells from blood. The source is a woman aged 25 to 39 in good health. The CDR3: CSALRGPGETQYF. In DNA, the CDR3 is TGCAGCGCCCTCAGGGGACCGGGAGAGACCCAGTACTTC.